These T cell receptor beta chains were read from a single sample in a study of blood T cell repertoires in COVID-19. Clones were read by immunoSEQ multiplex PCR, and TCRdb kept only the in-frame ones, dropping some. The sample consists of some 170,000 clones, about 90% of them appearing once. Source material: PBMCs or T cells enriched from blood (not recorded which). Source of these receptors: a human donor with acute COVID-19. The donor label of this sample is uncertain. CDR3s include the opening cysteine and the closing phenylalanine or tryptophan. The order of the fields is V gene, clone size, D gene, CDR3 length, J gene, CDR3 protein, CDR3 DNA. D genes are given only for firm matches. Size is omitted from some rows. Given values are once, few, many or a class for expanded clones.

v_call: TRBV5-1; clone_size: .; d_call: TRBD2; cdr3_length: 15; j_call: TRBJ2-5; cdr3_aa: CASSSPGGRMETQYF; cdr3_nt: TGCGCCAGCAGCTCCCCGGGGGGGAGGATGGAGACCCAGTACTTC
v_call: TRBV6-5; clone_size: .; d_call: TRBD1; cdr3_length: 13; j_call: TRBJ1-2; cdr3_aa: CASSSTGGSGYTF; cdr3_nt: TGTGCCAGCAGTTCCACAGGGGGTAGTGGCTACACCTTC
v_call: TRBV11-3; clone_size: .; d_call: .; cdr3_length: 13; j_call: TRBJ2-1; cdr3_aa: CASSSGFHNEQFF; cdr3_nt: TGTGCCAGCAGCTCCGGGTTCCACAATGAGCAGTTCTTC
v_call: TRBV5-4; clone_size: .; d_call: TRBD2; cdr3_length: 16; j_call: TRBJ2-2; cdr3_aa: CASSLTRGGITGELFF; cdr3_nt: TGTGCCAGCAGCTTAACCCGCGGGGGTATCACCGGGGAGCTGTTTTTT
v_call: TRBV27; clone_size: .; d_call: .; cdr3_length: 15; j_call: TRBJ1-1; cdr3_aa: CASSLWAGSAAEAFF; cdr3_nt: TGTGCCAGCAGTTTATGGGCAGGGTCAGCCGCTGAAGCTTTCTTT
v_call: TRBV6-1; clone_size: .; d_call: .; cdr3_length: 15; j_call: TRBJ1-5; cdr3_aa: CASSERGRGNQPQHF; cdr3_nt: TGTGCCAGCAGTGAAAGGGGCAGGGGCAATCAGCCCCAGCATTTT
v_call: TRBV7-2; clone_size: .; d_call: .; cdr3_length: 14; j_call: TRBJ2-2; cdr3_aa: CASSRDLPTGELFF; cdr3_nt: TGTGCCAGCAGCCGGGACTTGCCCACCGGGGAGCTGTTTTTT
v_call: TRBV12-3/TRBV12-4; clone_size: .; d_call: TRBD1; cdr3_length: 13; j_call: TRBJ1-2; cdr3_aa: CASKGTGAAGYTF; cdr3_nt: TGTGCCAGCAAGGGGACAGGGGCAGCTGGCTACACCTTC
v_call: TRBV6-5; clone_size: few; d_call: .; cdr3_length: 13; j_call: TRBJ1-1; cdr3_aa: CASSSLGVSEAFF; cdr3_nt: TGTGCCAGCAGCTCCCTCGGAGTCAGCGAAGCTTTCTTT
v_call: TRBV5-4; clone_size: .; d_call: .; cdr3_length: 12; j_call: TRBJ1-1; cdr3_aa: CASSSEGGVAFF; cdr3_nt: TGTGCCAGCAGCTCCGAGGGGGGGGTGGCTTTCTTT
v_call: TRBV10-3; clone_size: .; d_call: TRBD1; cdr3_length: 17; j_call: TRBJ2-3; cdr3_aa: CAISEGGLRDRSDTQYF; cdr3_nt: TGTGCCATCAGTGAGGGCGGACTTCGGGACAGATCAGATACGCAGTATTTT
v_call: TRBV19; clone_size: .; d_call: TRBD2; cdr3_length: 16; j_call: TRBJ2-7; cdr3_aa: CASSPWTSGGFYEQYF; cdr3_nt: TGTGCCAGTAGTCCCTGGACTAGCGGGGGCTTCTACGAGCAGTACTTC
v_call: TRBV3-1/TRBV3-2; clone_size: .; d_call: .; cdr3_length: 13; j_call: TRBJ2-5; cdr3_aa: CASSQAGQETQYF; cdr3_nt: TGTGCCAGCAGCCAAGCGGGGCAAGAGACCCAGTACTTC
v_call: TRBV7-9; clone_size: .; d_call: TRBD1; cdr3_length: 15; j_call: TRBJ2-5; cdr3_aa: CASSPKTGGGETQYF; cdr3_nt: TGTGCCAGCAGCCCGAAGACAGGGGGGGGCGAGACCCAGTACTTC
v_call: TRBV3-1/TRBV3-2; clone_size: once; d_call: .; cdr3_length: 16; j_call: TRBJ1-4; cdr3_aa: CASSQGLRLPNEKLFF; cdr3_nt: TGTGCCAGCAGCCAGGGACTCAGGTTACCTAATGAAAAACTGTTTTTT
v_call: TRBV10-1; clone_size: .; d_call: .; cdr3_length: 15; j_call: TRBJ2-5; cdr3_aa: CASSFRDNCQETQYF; cdr3_nt: TGCGCCAGCAGTTTCCGGGACAACTGCCAAGAGACCCAGTACTTC
v_call: TRBV7-3; clone_size: .; d_call: .; cdr3_length: 12; j_call: TRBJ2-3; cdr3_aa: CASSPQGDTQYF; cdr3_nt: TGTGCCAGCAGCCCTCAGGGGGATACGCAGTATTTT
v_call: TRBV2; clone_size: .; d_call: TRBD1; cdr3_length: 14; j_call: TRBJ2-3; cdr3_aa: CASSARTGPDTQYF; cdr3_nt: TGTGCCAGCAGTGCCAGGACAGGGCCAGATACGCAGTATTTT
v_call: TRBV6-1; clone_size: .; d_call: .; cdr3_length: 16; j_call: TRBJ1-2; cdr3_aa: CASSEDGTSRNYGYTF; cdr3_nt: TGTGCCAGCAGTGAAGACGGGACATCGCGTAACTATGGCTACACCTTC
v_call: TRBV5-1; clone_size: few; d_call: .; cdr3_length: 13; j_call: TRBJ2-7; cdr3_aa: CASSFDIAYEQYF; cdr3_nt: TGCGCCAGCAGCTTCGACATAGCCTACGAGCAGTACTTC
v_call: TRBV18; clone_size: once; d_call: TRBD2; cdr3_length: 17; j_call: TRBJ2-7; cdr3_aa: CASSPRRTSGVSYEQYF; cdr3_nt: TGTGCCAGCTCACCCCGCCGGACTAGCGGGGTCTCCTACGAGCAGTACTTC
v_call: TRBV7-9; clone_size: .; d_call: .; cdr3_length: 13; j_call: TRBJ1-4; cdr3_aa: CASSSGHGEKLFF; cdr3_nt: TGTGCCAGCAGCTCGGGACACGGGGAAAAACTGTTTTTT
v_call: TRBV19; clone_size: .; d_call: .; cdr3_length: 15; j_call: TRBJ2-3; cdr3_aa: CASSIGSGLTDTQYF; cdr3_nt: TGTGCCAGTAGTATTGGTAGCGGACTCACAGATACGCAGTATTTT
v_call: TRBV1; clone_size: .; d_call: .; cdr3_length: 14; j_call: TRBJ2-3; cdr3_aa: CTSPFGGTTDTQYF; cdr3_nt: TGCACCAGCCCCTTTGGCGGAACCACAGATACGCAGTATTTT
v_call: TRBV27; clone_size: .; d_call: .; cdr3_length: 13; j_call: TRBJ1-2; cdr3_aa: CASSPATRVGYTF; cdr3_nt: TGTGCCAGCAGCCCAGCGACGAGGGTCGGCTACACCTTC
v_call: TRBV9; clone_size: .; d_call: .; cdr3_length: 16; j_call: TRBJ1-6; cdr3_aa: CASSTGISSYNSPLHF; cdr3_nt: TGTGCCAGCAGTACAGGGATTAGTTCCTATAATTCACCCCTCCACTTT
v_call: TRBV30; clone_size: .; d_call: TRBD2; cdr3_length: 15; j_call: TRBJ2-3; cdr3_aa: CAWSVAGGRRDTQYF; cdr3_nt: TGTGCCTGGAGTGTGGCGGGGGGCCGGAGAGATACGCAGTATTTT
v_call: TRBV21-1; clone_size: .; d_call: .; cdr3_length: 14; j_call: TRBJ2-5; cdr3_aa: CASSKESRRSTQYF; cdr3_nt: TGTGCCAGCAGCAAAGAATCTAGGAGATCGACCCAGTACTTC
v_call: TRBV30; clone_size: .; d_call: .; cdr3_length: 12; j_call: TRBJ1-6; cdr3_aa: CAWRTDNSPLHF; cdr3_nt: TGTGCCTGGCGGACAGATAATTCACCCCTCCACTTT
v_call: TRBV15; clone_size: .; d_call: .; cdr3_length: 14; j_call: TRBJ1-4; cdr3_aa: CATSADIPNEKLFF; cdr3_nt: TGTGCCACCAGCGCGGACATACCTAATGAAAAACTGTTTTTT
v_call: TRBV5-1; clone_size: .; d_call: .; cdr3_length: 15; j_call: TRBJ1-4; cdr3_aa: CASSPRGFANEKLFF; cdr3_nt: TGCGCCAGCAGCCCGAGAGGGTTTGCTAATGAAAAACTGTTTTTT
v_call: TRBV7-3; clone_size: .; d_call: .; cdr3_length: 15; j_call: TRBJ2-1; cdr3_aa: CASSLEAARYNEQFF; cdr3_nt: TGTGCCAGCAGCTTAGAGGCGGCGCGGTACAATGAGCAGTTCTTC
v_call: TRBV7-2; clone_size: .; d_call: .; cdr3_length: 16; j_call: TRBJ1-3; cdr3_aa: CASSLGGSGSGNTIYF; cdr3_nt: TGTGCCAGCAGCTTAGGAGGCAGTGGCTCTGGAAACACCATATATTTT
v_call: TRBV29-1; clone_size: .; d_call: .; cdr3_length: 13; j_call: TRBJ2-7; cdr3_aa: CSVEAAGEYEQYF; cdr3_nt: TGCAGCGTTGAAGCGGCAGGGGAATACGAGCAGTACTTC
v_call: TRBV6-5; clone_size: .; d_call: .; cdr3_length: 15; j_call: TRBJ2-7; cdr3_aa: CASSYSIPAPGEQYF; cdr3_nt: TGTGCCAGCAGTTACTCGATCCCAGCGCCGGGGGAGCAGTACTTC
v_call: TRBV5-1; clone_size: .; d_call: TRBD1; cdr3_length: 19; j_call: TRBJ2-2; cdr3_aa: CASSAGTGGIWTNTGELFF; cdr3_nt: TGCGCCAGCAGCGCGGGGACAGGGGGAATTTGGACGAACACCGGGGAGCTGTTTTTT
v_call: TRBV7-9; clone_size: once; d_call: TRBD1; cdr3_length: 16; j_call: TRBJ2-7; cdr3_aa: CASSLGMGRGLGEQYF; cdr3_nt: TGTGCCAGCAGCCTGGGTATGGGCAGGGGGCTTGGCGAGCAGTACTTC
v_call: TRBV30; clone_size: .; d_call: .; cdr3_length: 15; j_call: TRBJ2-7; cdr3_aa: CAWSVMWRGGGEQYF; cdr3_nt: TGTGCCTGGAGTGTAATGTGGCGGGGCGGTGGTGAGCAGTACTTC
v_call: TRBV30; clone_size: .; d_call: .; cdr3_length: 12; j_call: TRBJ2-2; cdr3_aa: CAWSVGGGELFF; cdr3_nt: TGTGCCTGGAGTGTCGGTGGTGGGGAGCTGTTTTTT
v_call: TRBV6-1; clone_size: .; d_call: .; cdr3_length: 15; j_call: TRBJ1-5; cdr3_aa: CASSEARQSNQPQHF; cdr3_nt: TGTGCCAGCAGTGAAGCGCGGCAAAGCAATCAGCCCCAGCATTTT
v_call: TRBV5-1; clone_size: few; d_call: .; cdr3_length: 13; j_call: TRBJ1-2; cdr3_aa: CASTAAGLSGYTF; cdr3_nt: TGCGCCAGCACCGCCGCGGGGCTGTCTGGCTACACCTTC
v_call: TRBV6-5; clone_size: few; d_call: .; cdr3_length: 14; j_call: TRBJ1-5; cdr3_aa: CASSFGGTQGPQHF; cdr3_nt: TGTGCCAGCAGTTTCGGCGGCACCCAGGGGCCCCAGCATTTT
v_call: TRBV14; clone_size: .; d_call: .; cdr3_length: 14; j_call: TRBJ2-5; cdr3_aa: CASSSILARETQYF; cdr3_nt: TGTGCCAGCAGCAGTATCCTAGCGAGGGAGACCCAGTACTTC
v_call: TRBV5-6; clone_size: .; d_call: TRBD2; cdr3_length: 13; j_call: TRBJ2-3; cdr3_aa: CASSRTRTDTQYF; cdr3_nt: TGTGCCAGCAGCCGGACTAGAACAGATACGCAGTATTTT
v_call: TRBV2; clone_size: .; d_call: .; cdr3_length: 15; j_call: TRBJ1-3; cdr3_aa: CASSVGGHSGNTIYF; cdr3_nt: TGTGCCAGCAGTGTTGGCGGACACTCTGGAAACACCATATATTTT
v_call: TRBV18; clone_size: .; d_call: .; cdr3_length: 13; j_call: TRBJ1-2; cdr3_aa: CASSQGNNYGYTF; cdr3_nt: TGTGCCAGCTCACAGGGGAACAACTATGGCTACACCTTC
v_call: TRBV7-3; clone_size: .; d_call: TRBD2; cdr3_length: 16; j_call: TRBJ2-1; cdr3_aa: CASSLWPSGGANEQFF; cdr3_nt: TGTGCCAGCAGCTTATGGCCTAGCGGGGGGGCGAATGAGCAGTTCTTC
v_call: TRBV2; clone_size: .; d_call: .; cdr3_length: 11; j_call: TRBJ2-7; cdr3_aa: CASSGLYEQYF; cdr3_nt: TGTGCCAGCAGTGGACTCTACGAGCAGTACTTC
v_call: TRBV18; clone_size: .; d_call: .; cdr3_length: 15; j_call: TRBJ2-4; cdr3_aa: CASSPPSGAKNIQYF; cdr3_nt: TGTGCCAGCTCACCACCGAGCGGGGCCAAAAACATTCAGTACTTC
v_call: TRBV10-3; clone_size: .; d_call: .; cdr3_length: 13; j_call: TRBJ2-2; cdr3_aa: CAISDVGTGELFF; cdr3_nt: TGTGCCATCAGTGATGTCGGCACCGGGGAGCTGTTTTTT
v_call: TRBV7-8; clone_size: .; d_call: .; cdr3_length: 15; j_call: TRBJ2-5; cdr3_aa: CASSLWRVPQETQYF; cdr3_nt: TGTGCCAGCAGCTTATGGCGGGTCCCCCAAGAGACCCAGTACTTC
v_call: TRBV5-6; clone_size: once; d_call: .; cdr3_length: 11; j_call: TRBJ2-7; cdr3_aa: CASSQHHEQYF; cdr3_nt: TGTGCCAGCAGTCAACATCACGAGCAGTACTTC
v_call: TRBV19; clone_size: .; d_call: TRBD2; cdr3_length: 14; j_call: TRBJ2-3; cdr3_aa: CASSPRGLQDTQYF; cdr3_nt: TGTGCCAGTAGTCCGAGGGGACTACAAGATACGCAGTATTTT
v_call: TRBV6-5; clone_size: .; d_call: .; cdr3_length: 13; j_call: TRBJ2-7; cdr3_aa: CASSSRRDYEQYF; cdr3_nt: TGTGCCAGCAGTTCCCGCAGGGATTACGAGCAGTACTTC
v_call: TRBV5-1; clone_size: .; d_call: TRBD1; cdr3_length: 18; j_call: TRBJ1-2; cdr3_aa: CASSLGGGQGVLWGGYTF; cdr3_nt: TGCGCCAGCAGCTTGGGTGGCGGACAGGGAGTACTTTGGGGTGGCTACACCTTC
v_call: TRBV7-2; clone_size: .; d_call: .; cdr3_length: 15; j_call: TRBJ1-5; cdr3_aa: CASSQWAQSNQPQHF; cdr3_nt: TGTGCCAGCAGCCAGTGGGCCCAAAGCAATCAGCCCCAGCATTTT
v_call: TRBV7-9; clone_size: .; d_call: .; cdr3_length: 15; j_call: TRBJ1-2; cdr3_aa: CASSFNTDRWGGYTF; cdr3_nt: TGTGCCAGCAGCTTCAATACCGACAGGTGGGGTGGCTACACCTTC
v_call: TRBV4-1; clone_size: .; d_call: TRBD1; cdr3_length: 15; j_call: TRBJ2-1; cdr3_aa: CASSPGQASYNEQFF; cdr3_nt: TGCGCCAGCAGCCCGGGACAGGCCTCCTACAATGAGCAGTTCTTC
v_call: TRBV12-5; clone_size: .; d_call: .; cdr3_length: 16; j_call: TRBJ1-5; cdr3_aa: CASGLVLGQKNQPQHF; cdr3_nt: TGTGCTAGTGGTTTGGTACTAGGTCAGAAGAATCAGCCCCAGCATTTT
v_call: TRBV30; clone_size: .; d_call: .; cdr3_length: 11; j_call: TRBJ2-7; cdr3_aa: CAWSTSYEQYF; cdr3_nt: TGTGCCTGGAGTACGAGCTACGAGCAGTACTTC